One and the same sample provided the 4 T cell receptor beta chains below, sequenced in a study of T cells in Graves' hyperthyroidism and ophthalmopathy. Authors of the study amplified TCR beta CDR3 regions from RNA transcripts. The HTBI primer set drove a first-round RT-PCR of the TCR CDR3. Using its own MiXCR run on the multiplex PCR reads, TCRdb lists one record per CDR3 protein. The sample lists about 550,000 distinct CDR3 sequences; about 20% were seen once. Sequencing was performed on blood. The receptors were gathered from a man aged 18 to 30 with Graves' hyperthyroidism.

CDR3 in DNA: TGTGCCAGCCTGAAGGGGGCGTTTCACGAGCAGTACTTC. Protein product: CASLKGAFHEQYF. The chain couples TRBV28 to TRBJ2-7; 7 bases map to TRBD1. Germline V CDR1 and CDR2: MDHEN, SYDVKM. This CDR3 has 13 amino acids. Unmatched junction bases numbered 9, after V lost 8 bases and J lost 5 bases.

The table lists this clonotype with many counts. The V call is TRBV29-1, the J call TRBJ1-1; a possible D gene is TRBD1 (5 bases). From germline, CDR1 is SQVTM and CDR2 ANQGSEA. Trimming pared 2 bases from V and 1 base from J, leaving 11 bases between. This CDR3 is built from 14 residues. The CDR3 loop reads CSVEIDRRNTEAFF. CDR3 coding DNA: TGCAGCGTTGAAATCGACAGACGGAACACTGAAGCTTTCTTT.

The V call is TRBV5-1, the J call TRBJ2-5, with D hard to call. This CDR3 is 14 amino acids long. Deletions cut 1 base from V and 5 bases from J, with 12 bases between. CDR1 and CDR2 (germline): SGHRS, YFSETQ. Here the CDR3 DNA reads TGCGCCAGCAGCTTGAGTCAAGCTTGGGAGACCCAGTACTTC. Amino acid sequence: CASSLSQAWETQYF.

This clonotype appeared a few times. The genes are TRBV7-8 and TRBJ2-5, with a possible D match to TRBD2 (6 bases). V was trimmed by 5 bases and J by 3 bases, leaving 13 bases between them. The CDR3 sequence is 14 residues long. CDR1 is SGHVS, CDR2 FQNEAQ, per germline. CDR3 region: CASSPGLEKETQYF. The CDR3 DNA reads TGTGCCAGCAGCCCGGGACTTGAAAAAGAGACCCAGTACTTC.